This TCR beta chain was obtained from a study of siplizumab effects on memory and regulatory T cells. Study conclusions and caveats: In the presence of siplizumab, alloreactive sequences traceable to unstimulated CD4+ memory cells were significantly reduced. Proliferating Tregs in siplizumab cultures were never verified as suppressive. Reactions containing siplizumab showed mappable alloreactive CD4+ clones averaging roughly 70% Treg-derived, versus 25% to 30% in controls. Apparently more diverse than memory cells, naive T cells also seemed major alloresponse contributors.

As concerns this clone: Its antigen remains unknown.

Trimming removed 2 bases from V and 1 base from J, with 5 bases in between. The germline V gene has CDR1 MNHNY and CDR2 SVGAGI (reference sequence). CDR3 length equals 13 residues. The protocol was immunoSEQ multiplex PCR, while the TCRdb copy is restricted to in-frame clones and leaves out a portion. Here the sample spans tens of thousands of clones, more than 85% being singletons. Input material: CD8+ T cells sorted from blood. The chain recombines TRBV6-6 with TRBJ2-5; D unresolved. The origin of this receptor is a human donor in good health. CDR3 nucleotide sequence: TGTGCCAGCAGTTACGGCAGCCAAGAGACCCAGTACTTC. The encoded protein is CASSYGSQETQYF.